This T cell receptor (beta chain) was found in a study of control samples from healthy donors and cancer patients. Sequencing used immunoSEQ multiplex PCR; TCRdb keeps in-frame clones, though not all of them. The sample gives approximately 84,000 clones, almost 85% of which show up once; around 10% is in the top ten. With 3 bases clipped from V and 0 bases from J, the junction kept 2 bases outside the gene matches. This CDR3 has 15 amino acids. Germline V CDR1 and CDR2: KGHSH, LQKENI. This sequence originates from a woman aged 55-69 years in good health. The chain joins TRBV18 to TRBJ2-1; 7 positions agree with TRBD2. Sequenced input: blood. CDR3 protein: CASSPGGSSYNEQFF. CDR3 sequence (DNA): TGTGCCAGCTCACCGGGCGGGAGCTCCTACAATGAGCAGTTCTTC.